A single sample is the source of the 18 T cell receptor beta chains below, sequenced in a study of regulatory T cells in long-lasting Graves disease. Specified time point: persistent/refractory GD, antithyroid drugs over 5 years with positive TRAb. PBMC-extracted RNA yielded the TCR library. Construction of TCR beta libraries relied on iRepertoire HTBI primers and on Arm-PCR targeting CDR3 regions. TCRdb re-called the multiplex PCR reads through MiXCR, storing one row per CDR3 protein. The sample lists about 430,000 distinct CDR3 sequences, 21% occurring once. Here the sequenced sample was peripheral blood mononuclear cells (PBMCs), taken when the disease was refractory, from a patient treated with antithyroid drugs. These receptors came from a female donor with Graves disease.

The table lists this clonotype with many counts. This chain uses TRBV5-1 with TRBJ1-1; a possible D gene is TRBD1 (6 bases). The V end was cut by 4 bases, the J end by 6 bases, with 10 bases between. CDR1 is SGHRS, CDR2 YFSETQ, per germline. CDR3 size: 12 residues. The CDR3 protein is CASSPGQSEAFF. As DNA, the CDR3 is TGCGCCAGCAGCCCCGGACAGTCTGAAGCTTTCTTT.

The chain carries TRBV11-2 and TRBJ2-4, with a tentative D call TRBD2 (6 bases). There are 14 residues in the CDR3. Trimming took 8 bases from V and 2 from J, leaving 13 bases between them. Looked up from germline, CDR1 is SGHAT and CDR2 is FQNNGV. The CDR3 DNA sequence: TGTGCCAGCTCTTCGGCGGGGACCAAAAACATTCAGTACTTC. Amino acids: CASSSAGTKNIQYF.

There are many counts of this clonotype. The rearrangement links TRBV24-1 to TRBJ2-7; 8 nucleotides line up with TRBD1. The CDR3 is made up of 15 amino acids. The germline V gene encodes CDR1 KGHDR and CDR2 SFDVKD. V was clipped by 4 bases and J by 2 bases; unmatched bases: 6. The CDR3 bases are TGTGCCACCAGTGACCCCGACAGGGGAACCTACGAGCAGTACTTC. Translation: CATSDPDRGTYEQYF.

The gene calls are TRBV5-1 and TRBJ2-7; no clear D. CDR1 is SGHRS, CDR2 YFSETQ, per germline. V gave up 5 bases and J gave up 7 bases, with 19 bases separating them. The CDR3 contains 14 residues. CDR3 region: CASRLGSELGEQYF. DNA for the CDR3: TGCGCCAGCAGGCTTGGAAGCGAGCTTGGGGAGCAGTACTTC.

The sample holds a few counts of this clonotype. The gene calls are TRBV19 and TRBJ2-7; unclear D gene. Trimming pared 3 bases from V and 3 bases from J, leaving 9 bases between. Germline lookup yields CDR1 LNHDA and CDR2 SQIVND (reference sequence). The CDR3 runs to 13 residues. The CDR3 protein is CASSMGRGYEQYF. The CDR3 DNA reads TGTGCCAGTAGTATGGGAAGAGGCTACGAGCAGTACTTC.

This clonotype was found many times. The chain employs TRBV18 and TRBJ2-7; D might be TRBD2 (5 bases). This CDR3 is 12 amino acids long. With 6 bases removed from V and 5 bases from J, the gap between germline ends came to 11 bases. Germline V lookup: CDR1 KGHSH, CDR2 LQKENI. CDR3 sequence (DNA): TGTGCCAGCTCCCCGACCGGGAACGAGCAGTACTTC. Translating gives CASSPTGNEQYF.

V usage is TRBV12-3 or TRBV12-4 and J usage is TRBJ1-5; D not resolved. This CDR3 contains 14 residues. The V and J ends lost 5 bases and 3 bases respectively, with 11 bases between them. CDR3 sequence (DNA): TGTGCCAGCAGTCAGGCGTACCTCAATCAGCCCCAGCATTTT. Translation gives CASSQAYLNQPQHF.

This clonotype was seen at least ten times. The J gene is TRBJ2-7, the V gene TRBV15; 8 bases fit TRBD1. CDR1 LNHNV and CDR2 YYDKDF come from the germline V gene (reference sequence). The length of the CDR3 is 15 residues. The ends lost 4 bases at V and 1 base at J; junction bases unmatched: 6. CDR3 DNA: TGTGCCACCAGCAAGGACAGGGTGAGGTCCTACGAGCAGTACTTC. Translating gives CATSKDRVRSYEQYF.

This clonotype was seen a few times. The rearrangement uses TRBV5-1 and TRBJ1-1; the D gene is possibly TRBD1 (5 bases). V was pared by 0 bases and J by 4 bases, with 10 bases between. Germline V gives CDR1 SGHRS, CDR2 YFSETQ. The CDR3 spans 14 residues. The CDR3 coding sequence is TGCGCCAGCAGCTTGGGGGGCATGAGCACTGAAGCTTTCTTT. Its protein is CASSLGGMSTEAFF. Supplemented by reference TRBV5-1 and TRBJ1-1, the full variable domain reads KAGVTQTPRYLIKTRGQQVTLSCSPISGHRSVSWYQQTPGQGLQFLFEYFSETQRNKGNFPGRFSGRQFSNSRSEMNVSTLELGDSALYLCASSLGGMSTEAFFGQGTRLTVV.

The chain employs TRBV7-9 and TRBJ1-1; 7 bases agree with TRBD1. With 4 bases clipped from V and 11 bases from J, the junction kept 13 bases outside the gene matches. Germline loops: CDR1 SEHNR, CDR2 FQNEAQ (reference sequence). The CDR3 runs to 14 residues. This chain's CDR3 is CASSSSGTENGAFF. DNA for the CDR3: TGTGCCAGCAGCTCATCCGGGACAGAGAACGGGGCTTTCTTT.

The gene calls are TRBV9 and TRBJ1-2, with D unclear. V shed 0 bases and J shed 2 bases, with 8 bases lying between them. The CDR3 extends over 14 amino acids. Germline CDR1 SGDLS, CDR2 YYNGEE. CDR3 in amino acids: CASSVGSPNYGYTF. The CDR3 nucleotides are TGTGCCAGCAGCGTAGGTTCACCGAACTATGGCTACACCTTC.

Ten or more counts support this clonotype. The chain carries TRBV24-1 and TRBJ2-2; D might be TRBD1 (5 bases). Trimming shortened V by 4 bases and J by 1 base, and 9 bases separated the two germline ends. The CDR3 consists of 15 residues. Germline values: CDR1 KGHDR, CDR2 SFDVKD. This CDR3 is CATSDTGQNTGELFF. The CDR3 DNA is TGTGCCACCAGTGACACTGGACAGAACACCGGGGAGCTGTTTTTT.

There are a few counts of this clonotype. V usage is TRBV12-3 or TRBV12-4 and J usage is TRBJ2-3; D perhaps matches TRBD2 (6 bases). Trimming stripped 5 bases from V and 2 bases from J, with 11 bases between. The CDR3 sequence is 14 residues long. Here the CDR3 reads CASSKGLSTDTQYF. The CDR3 DNA reads as TGTGCCAGCAGTAAAGGACTATCCACAGATACGCAGTATTTT.

This clonotype was recorded once. This chain connects TRBV19 to TRBJ2-6, with D maybe TRBD1 (7 bases). This CDR3 is 17 amino acids long. V lost 5 bases to trimming and J lost 0 bases, with 14 bases between them. The germline V gene has CDR1 LNHDA and CDR2 SQIVND (reference sequence). CDR3 nucleotide sequence: TGTGCCAGTAGTGGCAGGGGGGTGGACTCTGGGGCCAACGTCCTGACTTTC. Translated, it gives CASSGRGVDSGANVLTF.

This clonotype has a handful of counts. V is TRBV4-1 and J is TRBJ2-6; maybe TRBD2 (5 bases). The CDR3 is made up of 15 amino acids. Germline CDR1 reads MGHRA; CDR2 reads YSYEKL. Deletions cut 1 base from V and 2 bases from J, with 6 bases between. CDR3 loop: CASSQVGAGANVLTF. The CDR3 DNA is TGCGCCAGCAGCCAAGTGGGAGCTGGGGCCAACGTCCTGACTTTC.

The rearrangement links TRBV29-1 to TRBJ2-3; the D is unclear. There are 14 residues in the CDR3. Germline loops: CDR1 SQVTM, CDR2 ANQGSEA. V was pared by 6 bases and J by 5 bases, with 18 bases between. In DNA, the CDR3 is TGCAGCGTAAGGGTCGTGGAGTCCGGAGATACGCAGTATTTT. It codes for CSVRVVESGDTQYF.

This clonotype came up many times. V and J are TRBV28 and TRBJ2-5; 13 bases agree with TRBD2. This CDR3 region has 15 residues. V shed 6 bases, J shed 3 bases, and the junction held 4 bases outside the gene matches. The germline gives CDR1 MDHEN, CDR2 SYDVKM. The CDR3 loop is CASSAGTSGKETQYF. CDR3 nucleotides: TGTGCCAGCAGCGCCGGGACTAGCGGGAAAGAGACCCAGTACTTC.

This clonotype appeared a few times. The chain carries TRBV19 and TRBJ1-1; D is uncertain. V gave up 2 bases and J gave up 3 bases, with 13 bases separating them. The length of the CDR3 is 15 residues. Germline CDR1 LNHDA, CDR2 SQIVND (reference sequence). This CDR3 is CASSIKGTMDTEAFF. The CDR3 nucleotides are TGTGCCAGTAGTATAAAGGGAACCATGGACACTGAAGCTTTCTTT.